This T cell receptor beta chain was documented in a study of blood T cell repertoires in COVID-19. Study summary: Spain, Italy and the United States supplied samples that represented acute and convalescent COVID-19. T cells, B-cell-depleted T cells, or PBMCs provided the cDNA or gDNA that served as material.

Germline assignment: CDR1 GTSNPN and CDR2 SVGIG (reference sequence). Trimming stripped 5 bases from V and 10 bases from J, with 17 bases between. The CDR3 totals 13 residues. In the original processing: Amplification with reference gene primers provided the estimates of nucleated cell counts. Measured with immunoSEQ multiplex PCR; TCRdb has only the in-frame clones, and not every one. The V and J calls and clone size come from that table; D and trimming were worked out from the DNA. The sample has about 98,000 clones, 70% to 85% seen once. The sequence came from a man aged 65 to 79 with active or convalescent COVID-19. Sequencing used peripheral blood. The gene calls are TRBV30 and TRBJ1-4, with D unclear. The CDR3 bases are TGTGCCTGGGGGTACACCCGGTCAGGAAAACTGTTTTTT. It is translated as CAWGYTRSGKLFF.